The T cell receptor (beta chain) described here comes from a study of radiation and T cells in renal cell carcinoma (dated by TCRdb to between 2020 and 2021). Broadly, across the study: Samples came from a clinical trial, in which primary renal cell carcinomas received 15 Gy stereotactic body radiation therapy followed by nephrectomy 4 weeks later. TCR beta sequencing covered 50 to 55 samples in total, comprising some 26 tumors and roughly 27 peripheral blood samples. Across all 50 or so samples, 4,016,671 unique CDR3 nucleotide sequences, encoding 2.5 million to 3 million unique CDR3 amino acid sequences, were identified.

Following the manufacturer's recommendations, the immunoSEQ kit was used to generate TCR beta libraries from genomic DNA. Library preparation used a first multiplex PCR with proprietary primers, then a second PCR adding unique barcodes, with bead cleanups after each round. Each sample batch included a kit-provided positive control reaction and a negative control reaction. The final libraries were assessed on an Agilent 4200 TapeStation D1000 ScreenTape, pooled by volume, and quantified by qPCR. Sequencing ran on an Illumina NextSeq500 with a MidOutput 150-cycle cartridge, using 156 Read1 and 15 Index1 cycles with kit custom primers. The pooled library was loaded at around 1.1 pM with roughly 19% PhiX control spiked in. As for the original processing: Vendor-processed data were analyzed in R, and a clonotype was defined as all T cells sharing the same CDR3 nucleotide sequence. In the clone abundance analyses, frequencies were normalized to the 10,000 most abundant clones in each sample. Public T cell clones, which averaged fewer than five per sample, were removed prior to analysis. Tumor-enriched and baseline blood-enriched clonotypes were defined by at least a 32-fold difference in abundance between compartments. A beta-binomial differential abundance model was used to identify clonotypes that expanded or contracted between blood time points. Tumor-blood repertoire similarity was measured with the Baroni-Urbani and Buser coefficient, and group comparisons used two-tailed Wilcoxon tests in R. The immuneACCESS repertoire file appears here via TCRdb, limited to in-frame rearrangements. These files lack a portion of the clones; in checked studies, under half of the deficit traces to unresolved V genes, and the cause of the others is not known. V and J calls and clone size are as listed in that table; D and trimming were resolved from the DNA. The sample records some 120,000 clones, 88% of which are singletons. Approximately 5.8% of the sample belongs to the ten largest clones.

A note on this clone: This clone's antigen is unknown. Qualities for individual bases were not recorded, and no much larger clone is one base off.

Per the publication, the time point label means: blood 2 weeks post-SBRT. In the paper's terms, the treatment or condition label means: 15 Gy SBRT to primary tumor, nephrectomy 4 weeks later. To follow tumor-enriched clonotypes, serial peripheral blood was collected from radiation-treated patients at baseline and at 2 weeks and 4 weeks after SBRT. Renal cell carcinoma with clear cell pathology was present in all patients. The QIAamp DNA Blood Mini Kit (Qiagen) was used to prepare genomic DNA for TCR sequencing. Samples were included in the analyses only if all quality control checks were passed. The CDR3 starts with the cysteine, ends with the phenylalanine, and has 14 residues. Only the CDR3 region is kept as DNA, spanning 42 bases read in frame from base 1. V and J lose 1 base and 3 bases, and a span of 12 bases separates them. CDR1 and CDR2 are drawn from the germline V gene (reference sequence): GTSNPN, SVGIG.

On the study overall, not on this receptor specifically: Because pretreatment tumor biopsies were not available, the study could not determine whether clonotypes were already present within the tumor at baseline. In blood, the top tumor clonotypes increased between baseline and 2 weeks post-radiation and then shrank by 4 weeks, which suggests that tumor-resident clones expanded only transiently. The single-armed trial design could not address effects of radiation dose or scheduling on the TCR repertoire. Tracking of blood repertoire dynamics stopped at less than 5 weeks after treatment, with no follow-up past that point.

The sequence was collected from a woman aged 70 to 79 with renal cell carcinoma. The sample here was blood, taken from a patient whose treatment included radiotherapy and nephrectomy. The rearrangement combines TRBV30 with TRBJ2-5, with a tentative D gene TRBD2 over 5 matching bases. The CDR3 amino acid sequence is: CAWSGLAGEETQYF. The nucleotide sequence is TGTGCCTGGAGTGGGCTAGCAGGAGAAGAGACCCAGTACTTC. Here the CDR3 is joined to the reference TRBV30 and TRBJ2-5 genes, and the full variable domain is: SQTIHQWPATLVQPVGSPLSLECTVEGTSNPNLYWYRQAAGRGLQLLFYSVGIGQISSEVPQNLSASRPQDRQFILSSKKLLLSDSGFYLCAWSGLAGEETQYFGPGTRLLVL.